One sample yielded the 5 T cell receptor beta chains listed below, sequenced in a study of CD8 T cells in Susac syndrome. The RNA, about 0.45 to 1 ug, was put through reverse transcription using random hexamers. TCRdb reanalysed the immunoSEQ multiplex PCR reads using MiXCR and keeps one entry per CDR3 protein. The data show roughly 140,000 distinct CDR3 sequences, roughly 95% seen once. The sequencing input was CD4+ T cells from PBMCs. The receptors come from a human donor with Susac syndrome.

The chain uses TRBV27 and TRBJ2-7, with 7 bases that match TRBD2. With V trimmed by 3 bases and J by 2 bases, 4 bases remained unmatched. This CDR3 has 14 residues. The germline V gene has CDR1 MNHEY and CDR2 SMNVEV (reference sequence). The CDR3 bases are TGTGCCAGCAGTTTTGCGGGGGTCCCCTACGAGCAGTACTTC. Amino acid sequence: CASSFAGVPYEQYF.

The chain couples TRBV4-2 to TRBJ2-3; 9 nucleotides match TRBD2. The germline gives CDR1 LGHNA, CDR2 YNFKEQ. With 10 bases clipped from V and 2 bases from J, the junction kept 4 bases outside the gene matches. The CDR3 length is 13 residues. CDR3 residues: CATAGGPTDTQYF. CDR3 DNA sequence: TGTGCCACCGCGGGGGGGCCCACAGATACGCAGTATTTT.

The rearrangement joins TRBV2 to TRBJ2-5; TRBD1 might be the D (5 bases). This CDR3 contains 12 residues. CDR1 is SNHLY and CDR2 is FYNNEI in the germline V gene. Trimming removed 4 bases from V and 3 bases from J, with 6 bases in between. CDR3 protein: CASSVREETQYF. CDR3 nucleotides: TGTGCCAGCAGTGTCAGGGAAGAGACCCAGTACTTC.

The chain employs TRBV29-1 and TRBJ2-7, with D possibly being TRBD2 (5 bases). With 0 bases removed from V and 2 bases from J, the gap between germline ends came to 11 bases. The CDR3 sequence is 14 residues long. The germline V gene encodes CDR1 SQVTM and CDR2 ANQGSEA. The CDR3: CSVEDTGSAYEQYF. The CDR3 nucleotides read TGCAGCGTTGAAGACACGGGTAGCGCCTACGAGCAGTACTTC.

The chain uses TRBV20-1 and TRBJ1-2; no clear D. V was trimmed by 3 bases and J by 3 bases, leaving 2 bases between them. Per germline, CDR1 DFQATT and CDR2 SNEGSKA (reference sequence). This CDR3 contains 10 residues. CDR3 coding DNA: TGCAGTGCTAGTGACTATGGCTACACCTTC. It is translated as CSASDYGYTF.